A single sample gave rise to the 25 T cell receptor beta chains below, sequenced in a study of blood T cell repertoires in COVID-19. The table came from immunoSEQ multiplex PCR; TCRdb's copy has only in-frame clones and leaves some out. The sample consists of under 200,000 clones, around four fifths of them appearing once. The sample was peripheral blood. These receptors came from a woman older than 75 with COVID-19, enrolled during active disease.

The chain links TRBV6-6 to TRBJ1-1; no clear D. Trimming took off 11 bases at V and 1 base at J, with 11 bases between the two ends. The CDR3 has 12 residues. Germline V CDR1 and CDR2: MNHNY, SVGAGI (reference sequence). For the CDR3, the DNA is TGTGCCGTCCGGGGAACGAACACTGAAGCTTTCTTT. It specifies CAVRGTNTEAFF.

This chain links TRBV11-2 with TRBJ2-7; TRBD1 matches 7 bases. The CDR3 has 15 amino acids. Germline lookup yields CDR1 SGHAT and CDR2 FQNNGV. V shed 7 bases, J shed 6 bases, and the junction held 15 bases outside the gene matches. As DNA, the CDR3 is TGTGCCAGCACCATTAGGGGGCAAGGCCCTTCCGAGCAGTACTTC. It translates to CASTIRGQGPSEQYF.

The CDR3 sequence is CASSQLALHETQYF. The CDR3 DNA sequence: TGCGCCAGCAGCCAACTGGCCTTACACGAGACCCAGTACTTC. The chain uses TRBV4-1 and TRBJ2-5; D ambiguous. V was pared by 2 bases and J by 5 bases, with 12 bases between. This CDR3 contains 14 residues. The V gene's germline CDR1 is MGHRA and CDR2 YSYEKL.

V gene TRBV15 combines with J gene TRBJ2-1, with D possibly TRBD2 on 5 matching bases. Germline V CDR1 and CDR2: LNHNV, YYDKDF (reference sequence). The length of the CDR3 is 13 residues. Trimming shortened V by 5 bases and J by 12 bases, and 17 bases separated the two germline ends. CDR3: CATSVERNGVQFF. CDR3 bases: TGTGCCACCAGCGTCGAGCGGAACGGGGTGCAGTTCTTC.

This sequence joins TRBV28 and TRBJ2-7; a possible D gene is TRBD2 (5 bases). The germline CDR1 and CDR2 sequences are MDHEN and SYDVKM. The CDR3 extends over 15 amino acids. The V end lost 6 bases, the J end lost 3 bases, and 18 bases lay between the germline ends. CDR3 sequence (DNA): TGTGCCAGCAGCCGAGGAGGAGCGGAGGACTACGAGCAGTACTTC. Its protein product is CASSRGGAEDYEQYF.

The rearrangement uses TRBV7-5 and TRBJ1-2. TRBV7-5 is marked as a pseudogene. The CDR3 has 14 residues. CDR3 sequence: CARSLGGGQGGYTF. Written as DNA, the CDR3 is TGTGCCAGAAGCCTAGGCGGGGGCCAAGGAGGCTACACCTTC.

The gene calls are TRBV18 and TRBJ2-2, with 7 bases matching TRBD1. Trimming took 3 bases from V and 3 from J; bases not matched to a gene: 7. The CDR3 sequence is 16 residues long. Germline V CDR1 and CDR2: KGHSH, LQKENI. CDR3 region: CASSPRQGRDTGELFF. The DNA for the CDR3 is TGTGCCAGCTCACCTAGACAGGGAAGGGACACCGGGGAGCTGTTTTTT.

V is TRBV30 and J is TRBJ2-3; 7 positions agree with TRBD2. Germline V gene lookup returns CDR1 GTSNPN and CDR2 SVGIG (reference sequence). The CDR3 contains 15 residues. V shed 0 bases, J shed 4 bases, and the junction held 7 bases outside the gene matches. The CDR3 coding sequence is TGTGCCTGGAGTGTATGGGCGGGAGAGGCAGATACGCAGTATTTT. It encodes CAWSVWAGEADTQYF.

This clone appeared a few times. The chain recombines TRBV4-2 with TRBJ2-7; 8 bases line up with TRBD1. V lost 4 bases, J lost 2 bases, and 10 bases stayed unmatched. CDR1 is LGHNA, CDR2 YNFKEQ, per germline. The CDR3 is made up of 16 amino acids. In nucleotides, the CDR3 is TGTGCCAGCAGCCCCAGAGCCCGGGACAGGCCCTACGAGCAGTACTTC. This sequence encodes CASSPRARDRPYEQYF.

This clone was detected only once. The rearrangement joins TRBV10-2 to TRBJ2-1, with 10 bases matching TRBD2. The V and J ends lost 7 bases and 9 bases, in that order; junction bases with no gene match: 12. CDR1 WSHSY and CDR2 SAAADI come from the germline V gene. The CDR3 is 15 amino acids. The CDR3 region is CASTIIGSGRGEQFF. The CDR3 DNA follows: TGCGCCAGCACTATAATAGGGAGCGGGAGGGGTGAGCAGTTCTTC.

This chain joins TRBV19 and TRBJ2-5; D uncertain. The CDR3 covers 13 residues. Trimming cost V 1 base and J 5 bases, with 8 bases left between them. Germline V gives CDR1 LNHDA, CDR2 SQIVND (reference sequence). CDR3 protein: CASSIVGSETQYF. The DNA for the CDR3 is TGTGCCAGTAGTATAGTTGGCTCGGAGACCCAGTACTTC.

This CDR3 reads CASRSGRAYNEQFF. The CDR3, as DNA: TGTGCCAGCAGGTCAGGGAGGGCCTACAATGAGCAGTTCTTC. The V gene is TRBV28, the J gene TRBJ2-1, with TRBD2 identical over 7 bases. There are 14 residues in the CDR3. Germline trimming cut 6 bases from V and 2 bases from J; bases unmatched to any gene: 4. CDR1 and CDR2 (germline): MDHEN, SYDVKM. The complete variable domain, with remaining parts taken from reference TRBV28 and TRBJ2-1, reads DVKVTQSSRYLVKRTGEKVFLECVQDMDHENMFWYRQDPGLGLRLIYFSYDVKMKEKGDIPEGYSVSREKKERFSLILESASTNQTSMYLCASRSGRAYNEQFFGPGTRLTVL.

CDR3 DNA sequence: TGTGCCATCAAGGGACTAGCGGGGAACCAAGAGACCCAGTACTTC. Its translation is CAIKGLAGNQETQYF. The gene calls are TRBV10-3 and TRBJ2-5, with 13 positions matching TRBD2. Per the germline V gene, CDR1 is ENHRY and CDR2 is SYGVKD. J was trimmed by 0 bases and V by 7 bases; bases with no gene match: 2. The CDR3 spans 15 residues.

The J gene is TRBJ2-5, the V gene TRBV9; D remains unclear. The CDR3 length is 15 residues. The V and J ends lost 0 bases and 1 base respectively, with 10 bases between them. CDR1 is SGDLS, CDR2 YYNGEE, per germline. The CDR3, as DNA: TGTGCCAGCAGCGTAGTATCTGGGCGCCAAGAGACCCAGTACTTC. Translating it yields CASSVVSGRQETQYF.

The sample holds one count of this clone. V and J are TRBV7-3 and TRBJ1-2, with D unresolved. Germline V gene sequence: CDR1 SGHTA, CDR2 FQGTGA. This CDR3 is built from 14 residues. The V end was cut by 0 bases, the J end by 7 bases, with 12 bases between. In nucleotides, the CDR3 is TGTGCCAGCAGCTTAACGAGCGCAGATCGTGGCTACACCTTC. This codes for CASSLTSADRGYTF.

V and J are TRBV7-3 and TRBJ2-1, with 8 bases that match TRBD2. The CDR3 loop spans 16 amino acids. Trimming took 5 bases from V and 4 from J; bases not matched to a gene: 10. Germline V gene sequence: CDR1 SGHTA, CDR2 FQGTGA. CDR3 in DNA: TGTGCCAGCAGCCCCATTAAGAGCGGGGGTTACAATGAGCAGTTCTTC. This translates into CASSPIKSGGYNEQFF.

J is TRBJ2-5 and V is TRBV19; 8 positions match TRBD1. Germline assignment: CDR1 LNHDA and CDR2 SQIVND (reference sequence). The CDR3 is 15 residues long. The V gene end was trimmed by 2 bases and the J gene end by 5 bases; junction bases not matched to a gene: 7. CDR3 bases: TGTGCCAGTAGTATATTCGGGACAGGCGGGGAGACCCAGTACTTC. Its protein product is CASSIFGTGGETQYF.

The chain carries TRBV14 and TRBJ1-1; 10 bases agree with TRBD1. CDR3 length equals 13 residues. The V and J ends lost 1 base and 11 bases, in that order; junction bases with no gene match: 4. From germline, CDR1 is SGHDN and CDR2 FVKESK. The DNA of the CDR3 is TGTGCCAGCAGCCAAGTGGGACAGGGGTCGGCTTTCTTT. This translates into CASSQVGQGSAFF.

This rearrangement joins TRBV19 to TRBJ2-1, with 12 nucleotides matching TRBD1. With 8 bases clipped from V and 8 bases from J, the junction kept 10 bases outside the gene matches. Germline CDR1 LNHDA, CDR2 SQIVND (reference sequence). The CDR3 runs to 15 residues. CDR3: CASSQGTGGIDEQFF. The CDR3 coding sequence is TGTGCCAGTTCCCAAGGGACAGGGGGCATCGATGAGCAGTTCTTC.

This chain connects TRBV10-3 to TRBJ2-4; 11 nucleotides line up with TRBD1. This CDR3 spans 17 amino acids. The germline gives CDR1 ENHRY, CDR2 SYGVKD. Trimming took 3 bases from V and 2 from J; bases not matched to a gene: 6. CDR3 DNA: TGTGCCATCAGTGATACGAGGACAGGGGGCACCAAAAACATTCAGTACTTC. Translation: CAISDTRTGGTKNIQYF.

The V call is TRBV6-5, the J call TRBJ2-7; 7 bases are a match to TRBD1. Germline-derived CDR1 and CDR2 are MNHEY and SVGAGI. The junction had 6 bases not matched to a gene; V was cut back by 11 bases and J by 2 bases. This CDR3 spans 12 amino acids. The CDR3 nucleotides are TGTGCCGTTCGACAGGGAACCTACGAGCAGTACTTC. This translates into CAVRQGTYEQYF.

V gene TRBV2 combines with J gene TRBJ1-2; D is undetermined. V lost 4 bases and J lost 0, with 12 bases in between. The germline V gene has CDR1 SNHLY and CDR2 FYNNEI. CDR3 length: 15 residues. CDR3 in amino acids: CASSGGRLPNYGYTF. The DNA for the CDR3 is TGTGCCAGCAGTGGTGGCAGATTACCTAACTATGGCTACACCTTC. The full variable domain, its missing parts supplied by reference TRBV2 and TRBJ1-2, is EPEVTQTPSHQVTQMGQEVILRCVPISNHLYFYWYRQILGQKVEFLVSFYNNEISEKSEIFDDQFSVERPDGSNFTLKIRSTKLEDSAMYFCASSGGRLPNYGYTFGSGTRLTVV.

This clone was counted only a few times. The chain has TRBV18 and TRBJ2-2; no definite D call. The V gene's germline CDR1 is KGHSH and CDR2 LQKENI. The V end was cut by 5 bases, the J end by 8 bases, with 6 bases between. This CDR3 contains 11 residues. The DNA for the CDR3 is TGTGCCAGCTCAGGAGCTGGGGAGCTGTTTTTT. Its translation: CASSGAGELFF.

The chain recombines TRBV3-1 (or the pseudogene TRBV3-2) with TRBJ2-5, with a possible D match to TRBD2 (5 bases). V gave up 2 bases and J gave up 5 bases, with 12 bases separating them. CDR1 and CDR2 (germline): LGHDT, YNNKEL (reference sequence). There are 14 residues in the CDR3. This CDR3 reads CASSQKSGSETQYF. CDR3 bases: TGTGCCAGCAGCCAAAAGAGCGGCTCTGAGACCCAGTACTTC.

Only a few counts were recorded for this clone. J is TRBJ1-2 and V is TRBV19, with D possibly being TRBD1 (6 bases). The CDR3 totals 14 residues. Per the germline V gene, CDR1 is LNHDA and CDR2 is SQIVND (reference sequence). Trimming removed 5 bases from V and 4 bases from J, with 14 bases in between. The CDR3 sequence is CASSPAGGLYGYTF. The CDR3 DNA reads TGTGCCAGTAGTCCAGCCGGGGGGCTCTATGGCTACACCTTC.